A single sample gave rise to the 22 T cell receptor beta chains below, sequenced in a study of cytomegalovirus exposure and HLA in healthy donors. The protocol was immunoSEQ multiplex PCR, while the TCRdb copy is restricted to in-frame clones and leaves out a portion. The sample comprises some 88,000 clones, around 96% of which are singletons, and roughly 0.78% rests with the top ten. The sample comprised PBMCs. Source of these receptors: a man aged 18-30 years in good health and CMV-seronegative.

J is TRBJ2-3 and V is TRBV10-1; D perhaps matches TRBD1 (6 bases). Trimming took off 2 bases at V and 3 bases at J, with 18 bases between the two ends. Germline loops: CDR1 WNHNN, CDR2 SYGVQD (reference sequence). There are 17 residues in the CDR3. For the CDR3, the DNA is TGCGCCAGCAGTGAGGCGGACAGCGCCGGCGGGACAGATACGCAGTATTTT. It yields the protein CASSEADSAGGTDTQYF.

V is TRBV4-1 and J is TRBJ2-2, with TRBD2 as a possible D gene (6 bases). The germline V gene has CDR1 MGHRA and CDR2 YSYEKL. Trimming removed 4 bases at V and 4 bases at J, with 13 bases between. CDR3 size: 15 residues. The DNA for the CDR3 is TGCGCCAGCAGCCCAACGGAGGGGAGCACCGGGGAGCTGTTTTTT. It yields the protein CASSPTEGSTGELFF.

The chain combines TRBV27 with TRBJ2-1; tentative D call: TRBD2 (5 bases). The CDR3 totals 16 residues. V lost 6 bases to trimming and J lost 3 bases, with 18 bases between them. CDR1 and CDR2 (germline): MNHEY, SMNVEV (reference sequence). This chain's CDR3 is CASRVVAGTIYNEQFF. The CDR3 nucleotides are TGTGCCAGCAGGGTGGTCGCGGGCACAATCTACAATGAGCAGTTCTTC.

The V gene is TRBV18, the J gene TRBJ2-7; D remains unclear. The CDR3 length is 12 residues. Trimming took off 4 bases at V and 3 bases at J, with 7 bases between the two ends. CDR1 KGHSH and CDR2 LQKENI come from the germline V gene. As DNA, the CDR3 is TGTGCCAGCTCACGAACAGACTACGAGCAGTACTTC. It translates to CASSRTDYEQYF.

The chain combines TRBV6-1 with TRBJ1-5; 9 positions match TRBD1. The germline V gene encodes CDR1 MNHNS and CDR2 SASEGT. This CDR3 region has 15 residues. Trimming took 4 bases from V and 5 from J; bases not matched to a gene: 6. CDR3 amino acids: CASSVEDRGYQPQHF. DNA for the CDR3: TGTGCCAGCAGTGTCGAGGACAGGGGTTATCAGCCCCAGCATTTT.

The chain couples TRBV5-6 to TRBJ1-4, with D hard to call. V lost 4 bases to trimming and J lost 8 bases, with 15 bases between them. Germline V gene sequence: CDR1 SGHDT, CDR2 YYEEEE. This CDR3 contains 14 residues. The CDR3 sequence: CASSPSPGGEKLFF. The DNA of the CDR3 is TGTGCCAGCAGCCCGTCTCCTGGAGGGGAAAAACTGTTTTTT.

V usage is TRBV5-1 and J usage is TRBJ1-2, with D possibly matching TRBD1 (6 bases). Between the trimmed V and J ends, which lost 5 bases and 7 bases, there was a span of 30 bases. This CDR3 region has 18 residues. Germline V CDR1 and CDR2: SGHRS, YFSETQ. The CDR3 spells CASRFGIRNTGPNIGYTF. The CDR3 nucleotides are TGCGCCAGCAGATTTGGGATAAGAAATACAGGGCCTAATATTGGCTACACCTTC.

The CDR3 is CASSWRAGGRTGELFF. CDR3 in DNA: TGTGCCAGCAGTTGGAGAGCGGGAGGGCGCACCGGGGAGCTGTTTTTT. The chain joins TRBV2 to TRBJ2-2, with TRBD2 matching over 10 bases. J gave up 4 bases and V 5 bases, and 7 bases lay outside the gene matches. The germline gives CDR1 SNHLY, CDR2 FYNNEI. This CDR3 spans 16 amino acids. Using reference TRBV2 and TRBJ2-2 for the parts outside the CDR3, the full variable domain is EPEVTQTPSHQVTQMGQEVILRCVPISNHLYFYWYRQILGQKVEFLVSFYNNEISEKSEIFDDQFSVERPDGSNFTLKIRSTKLEDSAMYFCASSWRAGGRTGELFFGEGSRLTVL.

V usage is TRBV4-1 and J usage is TRBJ2-7; 7 bases match TRBD1. J lost 0 bases, V lost 1 base, and 9 bases had no gene match. The germline V gene encodes CDR1 MGHRA and CDR2 YSYEKL. The length of the CDR3 is 17 residues. CDR3 bases: TGCGCCAGCAGCCAAGGAGGAGCAGGGGGTCTCTCCTACGAGCAGTACTTC. This gives the protein CASSQGGAGGLSYEQYF.

V gene TRBV11-3 combines with J gene TRBJ1-2; D is ambiguous. Deletions cut 1 base from V and 3 bases from J, with 9 bases between. The CDR3 sequence is 14 residues long. Germline assignment: CDR1 SGHNT and CDR2 YENEEA. CDR3 sequence reads: CASSLGAGDYGYTF. The DNA of the CDR3 is TGTGCCAGCAGCTTAGGGGCAGGCGACTATGGCTACACCTTC. Based on the CDR3 plus reference TRBV11-3 and TRBJ1-2, the full variable domain is EAGVVQSPRYKIIEKKQPVAFWCNPISGHNTLYWYLQNLGQGPELLIRYENEEAVDDSQLPKDRFSAERLKGVDSTLKIQPAELGDSAVYLCASSLGAGDYGYTFGSGTRLTVV.

CDR3 region: CATSGSGNSGANVLTF. The CDR3 nucleotides are TGTGCCACCAGCGGTAGCGGGAACTCTGGGGCCAACGTCCTGACTTTC. The chain recombines TRBV15 with TRBJ2-6; 8 bases match TRBD2. V lost 5 bases and J lost 0; bases outside the gene matches: 3. Germline loops: CDR1 LNHNV, CDR2 YYDKDF (reference sequence). This CDR3 has 16 amino acids.

The rearrangement joins TRBV5-1 to TRBJ1-2; TRBD1 matches 10 bases. This CDR3 spans 14 amino acids. Germline V gene sequence: CDR1 SGHRS, CDR2 YFSETQ. The V gene end was trimmed by 3 bases and the J gene end by 5 bases; junction bases not matched to a gene: 4. CDR3 in DNA: TGCGCCAGCAGCTCGGGGACAGGGGCTTATGGCTACACCTTC. It codes for CASSSGTGAYGYTF.

This clone appeared a single time. The J gene is TRBJ1-1, the V gene TRBV19; D is undetermined. This CDR3 is built from 14 residues. The germline V gene encodes CDR1 LNHDA and CDR2 SQIVND (reference sequence). Deletions cut 6 bases from V and 2 bases from J, with 13 bases between. This CDR3 is CASSTAGDNTEAFF. CDR3 sequence (DNA): TGTGCCAGTAGCACAGCAGGTGACAACACTGAAGCTTTCTTT.

The J gene is TRBJ2-7, the V gene TRBV5-1; 7 bases agree with TRBD1. The CDR3 runs to 12 residues. V shed 3 bases and J 5 bases; nucleotides not matched to a gene: 2. Looked up from germline, CDR1 is SGHRS and CDR2 is YFSETQ. CDR3 protein: CASSSTGNEQYF. The CDR3 DNA reads TGCGCCAGCAGCTCGACAGGGAACGAGCAGTACTTC.

This clone came up once. The chain links TRBV5-1 to TRBJ2-7; 9 bases are a match to TRBD1. The germline V gene has CDR1 SGHRS and CDR2 YFSETQ. V lost 7 bases and J lost 3; bases outside the gene matches: 11. The CDR3 runs to 15 residues. CDR3 sequence reads: CASRQTGTGFYEQYF. The DNA of the CDR3 is TGCGCCAGCCGCCAAACCGGGACAGGGTTCTACGAGCAGTACTTC.

The V gene is TRBV13, the J gene TRBJ2-7; 7 bases match TRBD1. Unmatched junction bases numbered 7, after V lost 5 bases and J lost 3 bases. Germline V gene lookup returns CDR1 PRHDT and CDR2 FYEKMQ (reference sequence). CDR3 size: 14 residues. The CDR3 protein is CASSITGVHYEQYV. The DNA for the CDR3 is TGTGCCAGCAGCATAACAGGGGTACACTACGAGCAGTACGTC.

The J gene is TRBJ2-7, the V gene TRBV6-5; D may be TRBD1 or TRBD2 (5 bases each). The germline gives CDR1 MNHEY, CDR2 SVGAGI. The V and J ends lost 0 bases and 6 bases respectively, with 9 bases between them. The CDR3 is 13 residues long. The CDR3 DNA is TGTGCCAGCAGTTACTCTTATGGGGGCGAGCAGTACGTC. The encoded protein is CASSYSYGGEQYV.

The chain is built from TRBV18 and TRBJ2-7; 7 bases fit TRBD1. This CDR3 has 13 amino acids. With V trimmed by 3 bases and J by 5 bases, 4 bases remained unmatched. Looked up from germline, CDR1 is KGHSH and CDR2 is LQKENI. This chain's CDR3 is CASSPDRVNEQYV. CDR3 DNA sequence: TGTGCCAGCTCACCTGACAGGGTCAACGAGCAGTACGTC.

This chain connects TRBV6-1 to TRBJ2-2; D call uncertain. The germline CDR1 and CDR2 sequences are MNHNS and SASEGT. The ends were cut back, 6 bases at V and 10 bases at J, with 12 bases in the middle. This CDR3 has 12 amino acids. The chain's CDR3 is CASRRPGVELFF. The CDR3 DNA is TGTGCCAGCAGGCGCCCAGGCGTGGAGCTGTTTTTT.

A remark on this clone: One end of the junction fails to match germline, which may point to a read error. V and J are TRBV7-7 and TRBJ1-5; TRBD1 matches 8 bases. The CDR3 consists of 13 residues. CDR1 SSHAT and CDR2 FNYEAQ come from the germline V gene (reference sequence). CDR3 sequence (DNA): TGTGCTAGCAGCTTAGGACAGGGCGAGCCCCAGCATTTT. Residues: CASSLGQGEPQHF.

The chain carries TRBV5-6 and TRBJ1-3; D uncertain. Per the germline V gene, CDR1 is SGHDT and CDR2 is YYEEEE. The CDR3 is 16 residues long. Trimming shortened V by 4 bases and J by 4 bases, and 18 bases separated the two germline ends. The CDR3 DNA sequence: TGTGCCAGCAGCCCTCTCTCGGGGAGGCGAGGAAACACCATATATTTT. This sequence encodes CASSPLSGRRGNTIYF.

CDR3 bases: TGTGCCAGCGGAATTGACAGGGGGGCATTTGAAAAACTGTTTTTT. This codes for CASGIDRGAFEKLFF. This sequence joins TRBV25-1 and TRBJ1-4; TRBD1 matches at 9 bases. The CDR3 is 15 amino acids. The germline gives CDR1 MGHDK, CDR2 SYGVNS. After removal of 8 bases from V and 7 bases from J, the junction contained 11 bases not matched to a gene.